Shown below are 11 T cell receptor beta chains from a single sample sequenced in a study of cytomegalovirus exposure and HLA in healthy donors. Use of 60 Vbeta and 13 Jbeta primers characterized the PCR. The repertoire was sequenced with immunoSEQ multiplex PCR; TCRdb's copy has only in-frame clones and lacks some. Recorded for this sample: 40,000 or so clones. Specimen: PBMCs. Receptors originate from a male donor in good health and CMV-seronegative.

The chain is built from TRBV5-6 and TRBJ2-5; D gene ambiguous. CDR3 length: 15 residues. Trimming cost V 3 bases and J 1 base, with 13 bases left between them. Germline V gene sequence: CDR1 SGHDT, CDR2 YYEEEE. CDR3 sequence: CASSSAPTAQETQYF. CDR3 DNA: TGTGCCAGCAGCTCGGCCCCAACAGCCCAAGAGACCCAGTACTTC.

The rearrangement uses TRBV2 and TRBJ2-1, with TRBD2 matching 7 bases. CDR1 is SNHLY, CDR2 FYNNEI, per germline. The CDR3 has 14 residues. The J segment lost 3 bases and the V segment lost 4 bases, leaving 3 bases of the junction unmatched. The CDR3 here is CASSVWTSYNEQFF. DNA of the CDR3: TGTGCCAGCAGTGTGTGGACTAGCTACAATGAGCAGTTCTTC.

The V and J genes are TRBV5-1 and TRBJ2-1; tentative D call: TRBD1 (8 bases). Trimming took off 0 bases at V and 7 bases at J, with 17 bases between the two ends. CDR3 length: 16 residues. Germline V gene sequence: CDR1 SGHRS, CDR2 YFSETQ. CDR3 DNA: TGCGCCAGCAGCTTGGCAAGACAGGGGAGGGATAATGAGCAGTTCTTC. Its protein product is CASSLARQGRDNEQFF.

The V call is TRBV6-5, the J call TRBJ2-2; weak D call: TRBD1 (6 bases). The germline V gene encodes CDR1 MNHEY and CDR2 SVGAGI. The CDR3 is 13 amino acids. Between the trimmed V and J ends, which lost 6 bases and 5 bases, there was a span of 10 bases. Here the CDR3 reads CASRKGVTGELFF. The CDR3 coding sequence is TGTGCCAGCAGGAAGGGGGTGACCGGGGAGCTGTTTTTT.

The CDR3 bases are TGTGCCAGCAGCCAAGCTCCGGGGGCTGAAGCTTTCTTT. Translation: CASSQAPGAEAFF. V usage is TRBV14 and J usage is TRBJ1-1, with D possibly matching TRBD1 (5 bases). The CDR3 consists of 13 residues. Germline CDR1 SGHDN, CDR2 FVKESK. The V and J ends lost 1 base and 6 bases respectively, with 9 bases between them. Filled out from reference TRBV14 and TRBJ1-1, the complete variable domain reads EAGVTQFPSHSVIEKGQTVTLRCDPISGHDNLYWYRRVMGKEIKFLLHFVKESKQDESGMPNNRFLAERTGGTYSTLKVQPAELEDSGVYFCASSQAPGAEAFFGQGTRLTVV.

V is TRBV9 and J is TRBJ2-5; 7 positions match TRBD1. V gave up 4 bases and J gave up 4 bases; unmatched junction bases: 13. Looked up from germline, CDR1 is SGDLS and CDR2 is YYNGEE. The CDR3 runs 16 residues. The DNA of the CDR3 is TGTGCCAGCAGCCCAGTACTAACAGGGGTGGGAGAGACCCAGTACTTC. Protein sequence: CASSPVLTGVGETQYF.

V gene TRBV18 combines with J gene TRBJ2-5; possible D gene TRBD1, 6 bases. Per the germline V gene, CDR1 is KGHSH and CDR2 is LQKENI. Deletions cut 1 base from V and 1 base from J, with 16 bases between. There are 17 residues in the CDR3. DNA of the CDR3: TGTGCCAGCTCACCACGAGACAGGCTGGCAACCCAAGAGACCCAGTACTTC. Its protein product is CASSPRDRLATQETQYF.

The chain links TRBV4-2 to TRBJ2-5; 7 bases align to TRBD1. Trimming removed 1 base from V and 3 bases from J; junction bases left unmatched: 2. Germline-derived CDR1 and CDR2 are LGHNA and YNFKEQ. The CDR3 runs 14 residues. This CDR3 is CASSQGGTEETQYF. The CDR3 DNA reads as TGTGCCAGCAGCCAAGGAGGGACAGAAGAGACCCAGTACTTC.

The chain recombines TRBV4-1 with TRBJ1-1, with D perhaps matching TRBD1 (5 bases). Per germline, CDR1 MGHRA and CDR2 YSYEKL. The V gene lost 0 bases and the J gene lost 0 bases, with 8 bases spanning the gap. The CDR3 is 15 residues long. CDR3 nucleotide sequence: TGCGCCAGCAGCCAAGATTGGGGCATGAACACTGAAGCTTTCTTT. It specifies CASSQDWGMNTEAFF.

This sequence joins TRBV4-1 and TRBJ2-4; 8 nucleotides agree with TRBD1. The length of the CDR3 is 18 residues. The J segment lost 8 bases and the V segment lost 4 bases, leaving 19 bases of the junction unmatched. Looked up from germline, CDR1 is MGHRA and CDR2 is YSYEKL. The DNA for the CDR3 is TGCGCCAGCAGCCTGCAATCGACAGGGGTCCTGCAAGGGGACATTCAGTACTTC. Translated: CASSLQSTGVLQGDIQYF.

The J gene is TRBJ2-5, the V gene TRBV19; 9 nucleotides match TRBD2. CDR1 and CDR2 from the germline V gene are LNHDA and SQIVND (reference sequence). The V gene end was trimmed by 2 bases and the J gene end by 1 base; junction bases not matched to a gene: 8. The CDR3 is 17 amino acids. The CDR3 here is CASSINTQRGVQETQYF. The CDR3 bases are TGTGCCAGTAGTATAAATACCCAGCGGGGGGTCCAAGAGACCCAGTACTTC.